The clone carrying this T cell receptor beta chain was seen only a few times. The sample comes from a study of blood T cell repertoires in COVID-19. Study in general: The United States, Italy and Spain supplied acute and convalescent COVID-19 samples.

Produced via immunoSEQ multiplex PCR; TCRdb's table is partial and in-frame only. Of about 210,000 clones in the sample, around four fifths were seen once. The CDR3 consists of 16 residues. V trimming: 2 bases; J trimming: 4 bases; junction bases outside the gene matches: 5. Germline CDR1 SGHTA, CDR2 FQGTGA. This sequence was found in a woman aged 40 to 55 with active or convalescent COVID-19. Sequencing was carried out using peripheral blood. The J gene is TRBJ2-2, the V gene TRBV7-3; TRBD1 aligns across 9 bases. CDR3 coding DNA: TGTGCCAGCAGCTTAGAGGGACAGGGCGGCACCGGGGAGCTGTTTTTT. Its translation is CASSLEGQGGTGELFF.